The 8 T cell receptor beta chains below all came from one sample that was sequenced in a study of T cell responses to AZD1222 COVID-19 vaccine. Produced via immunoSEQ multiplex PCR; TCRdb's table is partial and in-frame only. The sample carries approximately 140,000 clones, about nine tenths recorded once. The sequencing here drew on peripheral blood, taken on day 0 of AZD1222 vaccination. These TCRs come from an adult in good health.

The chain recombines TRBV5-1 with TRBJ2-1; 11 nucleotides agree with TRBD2. With V trimmed by 5 bases and J by 6 bases, 16 bases remained unmatched. In germline, CDR1 is SGHRS, CDR2 YFSETQ. There are 18 residues in the CDR3. The CDR3 DNA reads as TGCGCCAGCAGTAATGGGTTGGGACTAGCGGCGGTGGGCAATGAGCAGTTCTTC. It translates to CASSNGLGLAAVGNEQFF.

The chain recombines TRBV12-5 with TRBJ2-7; 7 positions agree with TRBD1. V shed 4 bases, J shed 5 bases, and the junction held 32 bases outside the gene matches. The CDR3 is 22 amino acids. Germline V gene lookup returns CDR1 LGHNT and CDR2 FRNRAP. CDR3 region: CASGSPGTAIEFDFSPSDEQYF. Here the CDR3 DNA reads TGTGCTAGTGGTTCCCCCGGGACAGCTATAGAATTTGATTTTTCCCCTTCGGACGAGCAGTACTTC.

This clone was observed once. The chain employs TRBV27 and TRBJ2-7; possibly TRBD1 or TRBD2 for D (5 bases each). V lost 3 bases, J lost 3 bases, and 12 bases lay in between. CDR3 length: 14 amino acids. CDR1 is MNHEY and CDR2 is SMNVEV in the germline V gene (reference sequence). Written as DNA, the CDR3 is TGTGCCAGCAGTTTCAGGGACGGGGACTACGAGCAGTACTTC. Translation: CASSFRDGDYEQYF.

The chain has TRBV12-5 and TRBJ2-2; D possibly corresponds to TRBD2 (7 bases). This CDR3 has 18 amino acids. V was shortened by 1 base and J by 3 bases, with 18 bases between the two germline ends. Germline CDR1 reads LGHNT; CDR2 reads FRNRAP. Here the CDR3 reads CASGLAGRGGRDTGELFF. CDR3 DNA: TGTGCTAGTGGTTTGGCCGGAAGGGGGGGACGGGACACCGGGGAGCTGTTTTTT.

The V gene is TRBV21-1, the J gene TRBJ2-1; TRBD2 is taken as the D call from the table, unchecked against the DNA. TRBV21-1 counts as a pseudogene. The CDR3 is 15 amino acids. The CDR3, as DNA: TGTGCCAGCAGCCCAGGTCTAGCGGGAGTCAATGAGCAGTTCTTC. Residues: CASSPGLAGVNEQFF.

This clone was recorded only once. CDR3 region: CASSPRTSGSRAGETQYF. The DNA for the CDR3 is TGTGCCAGCAGCCCCCGGACTAGCGGGAGTAGGGCGGGGGAGACCCAGTACTTC. The chain combines TRBV11-3 with TRBJ2-5; 13 nucleotides align to TRBD2. The CDR3 consists of 18 residues. Germline CDR1 is SGHNT and CDR2 is YENEEA. The trim removed 5 bases at V and 5 bases at J, leaving 14 bases unmatched. Supplemented by reference TRBV11-3 and TRBJ2-5, the full variable domain reads EAGVVQSPRYKIIEKKQPVAFWCNPISGHNTLYWYLQNLGQGPELLIRYENEEAVDDSQLPKDRFSAERLKGVDSTLKIQPAELGDSAVYLCASSPRTSGSRAGETQYFGPGTRLLVL.

This clone was detected once. V gene TRBV30 combines with J gene TRBJ1-3; perhaps TRBD1 as D (6 bases). The CDR3 runs to 17 residues. Per germline, CDR1 GTSNPN and CDR2 SVGIG (reference sequence). V was shortened by 5 bases and J by 0 bases, with 20 bases between the two germline ends. The CDR3 DNA reads as TGTGCCTGGGGTGGGGGCCCTTCAGGCAGCTCTGGAAACACCATATATTTT. Protein: CAWGGGPSGSSGNTIYF. Full variable domain (rest looked up from reference TRBV30 and TRBJ1-3): SQTIHQWPATLVQPVGSPLSLECTVEGTSNPNLYWYRQAAGRGLQLLFYSVGIGQISSEVPQNLSASRPQDRQFILSSKKLLLSDSGFYLCAWGGGPSGSSGNTIYFGEGSWLTVV.

The chain employs TRBV12-2 and TRBJ2-5; no DNA check was done on the table's D call, TRBD2. TRBV12-2 is a pseudogene segment. The CDR3 contains 19 residues. The CDR3 DNA reads TGTGCAAGTCGCTTAGTTGAAGGGTGGTGCGGGAGGTCTGAAGAGACCCAGTACTTC. Its translation is CASRLVEGWCGRSEETQYF.